This T cell receptor (beta chain) came from a study of T cells in localized non-small cell lung cancer. The assay was immunoSEQ multiplex PCR, and TCRdb's table has in-frame clones only and misses some. The sample consists of approximately 52,000 clones, roughly 80% of them appearing once. As concerns this clone: Antigen: not known.

Study-wide results and caveats: The tumor had only one region sequenced, so heterogeneity remains possible. Across samples, adjacent lung featured a median roughly 60 of the top 100 tumor clones. Blood T cell density predicted longer survival; adjacent-lung clonality, shorter. Uninvolved adjacent lung showed the highest T cell clonality, exceeding tumor.

The germline gives CDR1 SGHRS, CDR2 YFSETQ. V gave up 0 bases and J gave up 4 bases; unmatched junction bases: 6. CDR3 size: 16 residues. Sample: peripheral blood, taken before any cancer treatment. The sequence was collected from a man aged 35-75 years with stage I squamous cell lung carcinoma. The chain has TRBV5-1 and TRBJ2-2; TRBD1 aligns across 7 bases. The CDR3 region has the DNA TGCGCCAGCAGCTTGGCCCGGCCAGGGGGCACCGGGGAGCTGTTTTTT. This codes for CASSLARPGGTGELFF.